This TCR beta chain was recorded in a study of early stage breast cancer tumors. Findings of the study overall: Compared with adjacent normal breast, tumors showed about 2.5-fold denser, more clonal T cells.

The CDR3 spans 13 residues. Looked up from germline, CDR1 is SGHNT and CDR2 is YYREEE (reference sequence). V was cut by 1 base and J by 6 bases, with 9 bases left in between. TCRdb keeps only in-frame clones here, not all; method: immunoSEQ multiplex PCR. This sample yields tens of thousands of clones, of which about 80% are seen a single time; more than 9.5% belongs to the top ten. Of note for this clone: Its cognate antigen is unknown.

The receptor comes from a person in their sixties with breast cancer. Specimen: blood. The V and J genes are TRBV5-4 and TRBJ2-3, with D unclear. The CDR3 protein is CASSLLPPDTQYF. In DNA, the CDR3 is TGTGCCAGCAGCTTGCTCCCCCCGGATACGCAGTATTTT.